The 28 T cell receptor beta chains presented below share a single source sample, sequenced in a study of blood T cell repertoires in COVID-19. The table came from immunoSEQ multiplex PCR; TCRdb's copy has only in-frame clones and leaves some out. This table holds approximately 330,000 clones, just over 85% found once. Sequencing was performed on PBMCs or T cells enriched from blood (not recorded which). The receptors derive from a woman in her forties with acute COVID-19.

V and J are TRBV29-1 and TRBJ2-5; possible D gene TRBD1, 5 bases. Trimming left V 4 bases short and J 7 bases short, with 19 bases between. From germline, CDR1 is SQVTM and CDR2 ANQGSEA. The CDR3 has 14 amino acids. The CDR3: CSVVSGSSSGTQYF. The DNA of the CDR3 is TGCAGCGTTGTGTCAGGGTCTTCATCGGGGACCCAGTACTTC. The full variable domain, completed using reference TRBV29-1 and TRBJ2-5, is SAVISQKPSRDICQRGTSLTIQCQVDSQVTMMFWYRQQPGQSLTLIATANQGSEATYESGFVIDKFPISRPNLTFSTLTVSNMSPEDSSIYLCSVVSGSSSGTQYFGPGTRLLVL.

The chain carries TRBV9 and TRBJ1-1; 7 bases fit TRBD1. The CDR3 has 18 amino acids. J lost 1 base, V lost 0 bases, and 12 bases had no gene match. CDR1 is SGDLS and CDR2 is YYNGEE in the germline V gene. The DNA for the CDR3 is TGTGCCAGCAGCGTAGCTACCTTACAGGGGTCGGGGAACACTGAAGCTTTCTTT. Translated: CASSVATLQGSGNTEAFF.

This chain uses TRBV6-5 with TRBJ1-1; D gene unclear. V shed 2 bases and J shed 0 bases, with 10 bases lying between them. This CDR3 is built from 15 residues. Germline CDR1 is MNHEY and CDR2 is SVGAGI. The CDR3 region has the DNA TGTGCCAGCAGTTACACAAAATTTTTGAACACTGAAGCTTTCTTT. Protein sequence: CASSYTKFLNTEAFF.

This chain connects TRBV11-2 to TRBJ2-1; no reliable D call. Germline assignment: CDR1 SGHAT and CDR2 FQNNGV. This CDR3 spans 16 amino acids. Trimming cost V 4 bases and J 2 bases, with 15 bases left between them. The CDR3: CASSSTLGPPYNEQFF. CDR3 in DNA: TGTGCCAGCAGCTCGACCCTAGGTCCCCCCTACAATGAGCAGTTCTTC. The whole variable domain, filled in from reference TRBV11-2 and TRBJ2-1, reads EAGVAQSPRYKIIEKRQSVAFWCNPISGHATLYWYQQILGQGPKLLIQFQNNGVVDDSQLPKDRFSAERLKGVDSTLKIQPAKLEDSAVYLCASSSTLGPPYNEQFFGPGTRLTVL.

The V and J genes are TRBV15 and TRBJ1-1, with D hard to call. CDR1 LNHNV and CDR2 YYDKDF come from the germline V gene (reference sequence). The CDR3 length is 13 residues. The V end lost 0 bases, the J end lost 3 bases, and 5 bases lay between the germline ends. The CDR3 loop reads CATSRESDTEAFF. CDR3 sequence (DNA): TGTGCCACCAGCAGAGAGTCGGACACTGAAGCTTTCTTT.

This chain connects TRBV19 to TRBJ1-4; D unresolved. The V gene's germline CDR1 is LNHDA and CDR2 SQIVND (reference sequence). Trimming pared 6 bases from V and 2 bases from J, leaving 7 bases between. The CDR3 totals 13 residues. CDR3 in amino acids: CASRSQTNEKLFF. In DNA form, the CDR3 reads TGTGCCAGTAGGTCACAGACTAATGAAAAACTGTTTTTT.

The chain carries TRBV12-3 or TRBV12-4 and TRBJ1-1; 7 bases are a match to TRBD1. J lost 4 bases, V lost 3 bases, and 2 bases had no gene match. The CDR3 contains 13 residues. CDR3 nucleotide sequence: TGTGCCAGCAGTTTTGCAGGGGGCACTGAAGCTTTCTTT. Translation: CASSFAGGTEAFF.

This clone was detected only a few times. The chain joins TRBV18 to TRBJ2-3; 7 bases agree with TRBD1. The V gene end was trimmed by 5 bases and the J gene end by 2 bases; junction bases not matched to a gene: 7. The CDR3 consists of 15 residues. Germline CDR1 is KGHSH and CDR2 is LQKENI. Written as DNA, the CDR3 is TGTGCCAGCTCATCTCGGACAGGATACACAGATACGCAGTATTTT. It translates to CASSSRTGYTDTQYF.

This chain connects TRBV3-1 (or the pseudogene TRBV3-2) to TRBJ1-2, with 8 bases lining up with TRBD1. The CDR3 extends over 14 amino acids. Trimming at V came to 4 bases and at J to 5 bases, leaving 6 bases not matched to a gene. Per germline, CDR1 LGHDT and CDR2 YNNKEL (reference sequence). The CDR3 sequence: CASSPGGRRYGYTF. As DNA, the CDR3 is TGTGCCAGCAGCCCAGGGGGCAGGAGATATGGCTACACCTTC.

This clone has more than one count but fewer than ten. The chain employs TRBV4-2 and TRBJ2-5; TRBD2 might be the D (5 bases). Germline assignment: CDR1 LGHNA and CDR2 YNFKEQ. V lost 1 base and J lost 3, with 6 bases in between. The CDR3 consists of 13 residues. CDR3 DNA sequence: TGTGCCAGCAGCCAAGGGGAGAAAGAGACCCAGTACTTC. This translates into CASSQGEKETQYF.

This chain links TRBV6-2 or TRBV6-3 with TRBJ2-3; 7 bases are a match to TRBD1. Germline lookup yields CDR1 MNHEY and CDR2 SVGEGT. This CDR3 region has 14 residues. The J segment lost 4 bases and the V segment lost 5 bases, leaving 6 bases of the junction unmatched. In nucleotides, the CDR3 is TGTGCCAGCAGTCAACGACAGGGTGCAGATACGCAGTATTTT. Translating it yields CASSQRQGADTQYF.

DNA for the CDR3: TGTGCCAGCAGCTTAGCCCCTAGCGGGGGGTTTGGCGAAGATACGCAGTATTTT. This encodes CASSLAPSGGFGEDTQYF. V usage is TRBV11-2 and J usage is TRBJ2-3, with 11 bases matching TRBD2. The CDR3 runs 18 residues. CDR1 is SGHAT, CDR2 FQNNGV, per germline. With V trimmed by 1 base and J by 5 bases, 11 bases remained unmatched.

This clone was detected once. V and J are TRBV2 and TRBJ1-6; TRBD1 matches 8 bases. With 7 bases clipped from V and 10 bases from J, the junction kept 9 bases outside the gene matches. This CDR3 is built from 14 residues. Per the germline V gene, CDR1 is SNHLY and CDR2 is FYNNEI. CDR3 sequence reads: CASTSDRGGSPLHF. CDR3 coding DNA: TGTGCCAGCACCTCTGACAGGGGCGGCTCACCCCTCCACTTT.

Only one count was recorded for this clone. CDR3 amino acids: CASSMAGVKTQYF. In nucleotides, the CDR3 is TGTGCCAGTAGTATGGCAGGGGTAAAGACCCAGTACTTC. This rearrangement joins TRBV19 to TRBJ2-5, with D possibly being TRBD1 (6 bases). V lost 3 bases to trimming and J lost 6 bases, with 11 bases between them. The CDR3 totals 13 residues. CDR1 is LNHDA, CDR2 SQIVND, per germline (reference sequence). Based on the CDR3 plus reference TRBV19 and TRBJ2-5, the full variable domain is DGGITQSPKYLFRKEGQNVTLSCEQNLNHDAMYWYRQDPGQGLRLIYYSQIVNDFQKGDIAEGYSVSREKKESFPLTVTSAQKNPTAFYLCASSMAGVKTQYFGPGTRLLVL.

The chain has TRBV19 and TRBJ1-1, with D unresolved. The germline V gene has CDR1 LNHDA and CDR2 SQIVND (reference sequence). This CDR3 region has 14 residues. Trimming removed 1 base from V and 1 base from J, with 7 bases in between. CDR3 protein: CASSIAAGNTEAFF. CDR3 bases: TGTGCCAGTAGTATAGCCGCCGGGAACACTGAAGCTTTCTTT.

The chain uses TRBV3-1 (or the pseudogene TRBV3-2) and TRBJ2-7, with TRBD1 matching over 8 bases. Trimming took 1 base from V and 5 from J; bases not matched to a gene: 4. Germline V gene lookup returns CDR1 LGHDT and CDR2 YNNKEL (reference sequence). The CDR3 extends over 14 amino acids. This chain's CDR3 is CASSQGTGRNEQYF. In DNA form, the CDR3 reads TGTGCCAGCAGCCAAGGGACAGGGAGAAACGAGCAGTACTTC.

This clone was counted a few times. Here the CDR3 DNA reads TGTGCCACCGCACAGGGGGCGGATAACACCATATATTTT. It codes for CATAQGADNTIYF. This rearrangement joins TRBV5-4 to TRBJ1-3; 9 positions match TRBD1. Germline values: CDR1 SGHNT, CDR2 YYREEE (reference sequence). The ends lost 9 bases at V and 7 bases at J; junction bases unmatched: 8. The CDR3 has 13 residues.

This clone was seen a single time. This chain joins TRBV28 and TRBJ2-1, with 7 bases fitting TRBD1. The V and J ends lost 7 bases and 0 bases, in that order; junction bases with no gene match: 18. CDR3 length equals 19 residues. Germline CDR1 reads MDHEN; CDR2 reads SYDVKM. CDR3 nucleotides: TGTGCCAGCACGCAATATTCCCGGGACAGAATAAGCTCCTACAATGAGCAGTTCTTC. It translates to CASTQYSRDRISSYNEQFF.

This chain links TRBV2 with TRBJ2-7; 9 bases are shared with TRBD1. CDR3 length equals 13 residues. Germline-derived CDR1 and CDR2 are SNHLY and FYNNEI. The V segment lost 11 bases and the J segment 1 base; nucleotides outside the gene matches: 6. The CDR3 region is CAGRTGASYEQYF. For the CDR3, the DNA is TGTGCCGGACGGACAGGGGCGTCCTACGAGCAGTACTTC.

V and J are TRBV25-1 and TRBJ2-2; 13 positions agree with TRBD2. The germline V gene encodes CDR1 MGHDK and CDR2 SYGVNS. The V segment lost 6 bases and the J segment 0 bases; nucleotides outside the gene matches: 7. The CDR3 totals 18 residues. The CDR3 is CASSLLAGGPPNTGELFF. In DNA, the CDR3 is TGTGCCAGCAGCTTACTAGCGGGGGGGCCACCGAACACCGGGGAGCTGTTTTTT. Together with reference TRBV25-1 and TRBJ2-2, the CDR3 gives the full variable domain: EADIYQTPRYLVIGTGKKITLECSQTMGHDKMYWYQQDPGMELHLIHYSYGVNSTEKGDLSSESTVSRIRTEHFPLTLESARPSHTSQYLCASSLLAGGPPNTGELFFGEGSRLTVL.

The chain links TRBV3-1 (or the pseudogene TRBV3-2) to TRBJ2-7; weak D call: TRBD2 (5 bases). Germline-derived CDR1 and CDR2 are LGHDT and YNNKEL (reference sequence). V was clipped by 0 bases and J by 7 bases, with 10 bases between them. The length of the CDR3 is 13 residues. CDR3 sequence (DNA): TGTGCCAGCAGCCAAGAGAGGGTGGGGGAGCAGTACTTC. The encoded protein is CASSQERVGEQYF.

DNA of the CDR3: TGTGCCAGCACCCGGGACAGGGGACGATACGGCTACACCTTC. It encodes CASTRDRGRYGYTF. The chain joins TRBV6-5 to TRBJ1-2, with 10 nucleotides matching TRBD1. The germline V gene has CDR1 MNHEY and CDR2 SVGAGI. Trimming at V came to 7 bases and at J to 8 bases, leaving 10 bases not matched to a gene. This CDR3 is 14 amino acids long.

The chain carries TRBV11-2 and TRBJ1-5, with TRBD1 identical over 12 bases. The trim removed 1 base at V and 6 bases at J, leaving 7 bases unmatched. Looked up from germline, CDR1 is SGHAT and CDR2 is FQNNGV. The CDR3 sequence is 17 residues long. CDR3: CASSLGAGQGALQPQHF. The CDR3 DNA reads TGTGCCAGCAGCTTAGGTGCGGGACAGGGGGCTCTTCAGCCCCAGCATTTT. The full variable domain, rest sourced from reference TRBV11-2 and TRBJ1-5, is EAGVAQSPRYKIIEKRQSVAFWCNPISGHATLYWYQQILGQGPKLLIQFQNNGVVDDSQLPKDRFSAERLKGVDSTLKIQPAKLEDSAVYLCASSLGAGQGALQPQHFGDGTRLSIL.

This clone was observed once. The chain carries TRBV28 and TRBJ2-1; D is unresolved. Trimming took off 9 bases at V and 0 bases at J, with 9 bases between the two ends. Germline V CDR1 and CDR2: MDHEN, SYDVKM. The CDR3 runs to 13 residues. CDR3 in DNA: TGTGCCAGTAGACTGAGCTCCTACAATGAGCAGTTCTTC. It yields the protein CASRLSSYNEQFF.

CDR3 sequence (DNA): TGTGCCAGCAGCCGAAGAGAGGGTGTGGATACGCAGTATTTT. Translating it yields CASSRREGVDTQYF. This chain connects TRBV4-2 to TRBJ2-3, with D possibly matching TRBD2 (5 bases). V lost 4 bases and J 6 bases, leaving 14 bases between the germline ends. The germline gives CDR1 LGHNA, CDR2 YNFKEQ. This CDR3 is built from 14 residues.

V and J are TRBV6-2 or TRBV6-3 and TRBJ2-7; 9 nucleotides align to TRBD1. CDR1 and CDR2 from the germline V gene are MNHEY and SVGEGT. The CDR3 extends over 14 amino acids. The junction had 11 bases not matched to a gene; V was cut back by 5 bases and J by 9 bases. The CDR3 DNA follows: TGTGCCAGCAGTAAACCGGGACAGGGTGAAGCGCAGTACTTC. It specifies CASSKPGQGEAQYF.

This clone was observed a handful of times. The chain uses TRBV6-4 and TRBJ2-3, with 8 bases lining up with TRBD2. With 0 bases clipped from V and 1 base from J, the junction kept 6 bases outside the gene matches. Germline CDR1 is MRHNA and CDR2 is SNTAGT. CDR3 length: 17 amino acids. Here the CDR3 reads CASSDSSSGTRTDTQYF. Here the CDR3 DNA reads TGTGCCAGCAGTGACTCGAGTAGCGGGACCCGCACAGATACGCAGTATTTT.

The chain has TRBV5-1 and TRBJ1-2; perhaps TRBD1 as D (6 bases). V gave up 4 bases and J gave up 8 bases, with 21 bases separating them. Looked up from germline, CDR1 is SGHRS and CDR2 is YFSETQ. The CDR3 runs to 15 residues. This chain's CDR3 is CASSEKTGGVEGYTF. The CDR3 DNA is TGCGCCAGCAGCGAAAAAACGGGGGGCGTTGAGGGCTACACCTTC.